Sequencing of this T cell receptor (beta chain) was carried out in a study of cytomegalovirus exposure and HLA in healthy donors. The PCR used 60 Vbeta and 13 Jbeta primers. Produced via immunoSEQ multiplex PCR; TCRdb's table is partial and in-frame only. The repertoire holds some 160,000 clones, roughly 80% seen once, with 1.1% to 1.5% in the top ten. This CDR3 is 16 amino acids long. Trimming at V came to 0 bases and at J to 5 bases, leaving 9 bases not matched to a gene. Germline CDR1 and CDR2: SGHRS and YFSETQ. Overall study findings and caveats: Reportedly, a later analysis found an Asian-associated ancestry cluster had fewer N-insertions than the roughly 670-donor mean. The study flagged approximately 180 TCR beta chains as cytomegalovirus-associated. TCR beta chains associated with HLA were, in a later analysis, more clonally expanded than equally common others. HLA alleles were associated with 15,000 to 20,000 TCR beta sequences in a later analysis at 0.05 false discovery rate.

A word on this clone: Its antigen is still unknown.

The sample taken for sequencing was PBMCs. The chain carries TRBV5-1 and TRBJ2-7; 9 bases are a match to TRBD1. The receptor was derived from a woman in her twenties or thirties in good health and CMV-seronegative. CDR3 DNA: TGCGCCAGCAGCTTGGAAGGGACAGGGCTACGGGACGAGCAGTACTTC. Protein: CASSLEGTGLRDEQYF.